These T cell receptor beta chains were read from a single sample in a study of cytomegalovirus exposure and HLA in healthy donors. Assay used: immunoSEQ multiplex PCR; TCRdb lists only in-frame clones, some missing. Of around 190,000 clones in the sample, approximately 86% were seen once. The sample taken for sequencing was PBMCs. Receptors were obtained from a woman aged 25 to 39 in good health and CMV-seronegative. CDR3s include the opening cysteine and the closing phenylalanine or tryptophan. Each record gives: clone size, V gene, J gene, D gene, CDR3 protein, CDR3 DNA. A D gene is named only where the DNA matches it firmly. Only part of the rows carry a size: once, few, many, or a class if the clone is expanded.

>-|TRBV29-1|TRBJ2-4|-
CSVSLHLAKNIQYF
TGCAGCGTTTCCTTACACCTAGCCAAAAACATTCAGTACTTC
>-|TRBV5-4|TRBJ2-7|-
CASSLARIRGTIYEQYF
TGTGCCAGCAGCTTGGCCCGAATCAGGGGAACAATCTACGAGCAGTACTTC
>-|TRBV7-9|TRBJ1-2|TRBD1
CASSQLETGDGYTF
TGTGCCAGCAGCCAGCTCGAGACAGGGGATGGCTACACCTTC
>-|TRBV5-4|TRBJ2-7|-
CASSLRSLPYEQYF
TGTGCCAGCAGCTTGCGATCACTTCCTTACGAGCAGTACTTC
>-|TRBV5-1|TRBJ2-2|-
CASTLGGENTGELFF
TGCGCCAGCACCCTGGGGGGAGAGAACACCGGGGAGCTGTTTTTT
>-|TRBV11-2|TRBJ1-1|-
CASSLERVTEAFF
TGTGCCAGCAGCCTGGAGAGGGTCACTGAAGCTTTCTTT
>-|TRBV7-8|TRBJ2-7|TRBD2
CASSLPKRGYEQYF
TGTGCCAGCAGCTTACCAAAGCGGGGCTACGAGCAGTACTTC
>-|TRBV18|TRBJ1-1|-
CASSPPSGNTEAFF
TGTGCCAGCTCACCACCGAGCGGGAACACTGAAGCTTTCTTT
>few|TRBV7-9|TRBJ1-4|TRBD1
CASSLGQGRATNEKLFF
TGTGCCAGCAGCCTTGGACAGGGGCGCGCAACTAATGAAAAACTGTTTTTT
>few|TRBV7-9|TRBJ2-7|-
CASSSTYEQYF
TGTGCCAGCAGCTCAACCTACGAGCAGTACTTC
>-|TRBV7-9|TRBJ2-7|TRBD2
CASSLATSGNSYEQYF
TGTGCCAGCAGCTTAGCGACTAGCGGGAACTCCTACGAGCAGTACTTC
>-|TRBV7-8|TRBJ1-1|-
CASLTGLNTEAFF
TGTGCCAGTTTGACAGGATTGAACACTGAAGCTTTCTTT
>-|TRBV5-1|TRBJ1-2|TRBD1
CASSPGQVNGYTF
TGCGCCAGCAGCCCGGGACAGGTCAACGGCTACACCTTC
>-|TRBV5-1|TRBJ2-7|-
CASSPPAVYEQYF
TGCGCCAGCAGCCCCCCTGCGGTCTACGAGCAGTACTTC
>-|TRBV11-1|TRBJ2-7|TRBD2
CASSHGASGSYEQYF
TGTGCCAGCAGCCACGGGGCTAGCGGGTCCTACGAGCAGTACTTC
>-|TRBV28|TRBJ2-7|-
CASSSPDIRHEQYF
TGTGCCAGCAGTTCCCCTGACATAAGGCACGAGCAGTACTTC
>-|TRBV2|TRBJ2-1|TRBD2
CASSEWRGGGVNEQFF
TGTGCCAGCAGTGAATGGCGGGGGGGTGGTGTGAATGAGCAGTTCTTC
>-|TRBV6-1|TRBJ1-1|TRBD1
CASSWTGANTEAFF
TGTGCCAGCAGCTGGACAGGGGCGAACACTGAAGCTTTCTTT
>-|TRBV27|TRBJ2-2|-
CASSFTGFRVMMTGELFF
TGTGCCAGCAGTTTCACAGGTTTTCGGGTAATGATGACCGGGGAGCTGTTTTTT
>-|TRBV28|TRBJ2-7|-
CASSSGLLSEQYF
TGTGCCAGCAGTTCGGGACTCCTCAGCGAGCAGTACTTC
>once|TRBV6-5|TRBJ1-2|-
CASTQTGNYGYTF
TGTGCCAGCACTCAGACAGGAAACTATGGCTACACCTTC
>-|TRBV7-2|TRBJ2-7|-
CASSLISYEQYF
TGTGCCAGCAGCCTAATTTCCTACGAGCAGTACTTC
>-|TRBV7-2|TRBJ2-3|-
CASSRLRASWDTDTQYF
TGTGCCAGCAGCAGACTCCGGGCTAGCTGGGACACAGATACGCAGTATTTT
>-|TRBV9|TRBJ2-5|-
CASSPEPHEETQYF
TGTGCCAGCAGCCCCGAACCGCATGAGGAGACCCAGTACTTC
>-|TRBV5-1|TRBJ2-7|TRBD2
CASSLVLAGEHEQYF
TGCGCCAGCAGCTTGGTTCTAGCGGGAGAGCACGAGCAGTACTTC
>-|TRBV5-1|TRBJ1-1|-
CASSSLGVTEAFF
TGCGCCAGCAGCTCCCTAGGGGTAACTGAAGCTTTCTTT
>-|TRBV5-1|TRBJ2-7|TRBD1
CASTLGQNYEQYF
TGCGCCAGCACCCTGGGACAGAACTACGAGCAGTACTTC
>-|TRBV5-1|TRBJ2-1|TRBD2
CASSPGLAGRANEQFF
TGCGCCAGCAGCCCCGGACTAGCGGGGAGGGCCAATGAGCAGTTCTTC
>-|TRBV11-1|TRBJ1-4|-
CASSLFGATNEKLFF
TGTGCCAGCAGCTTATTCGGGGCAACTAATGAAAAACTGTTTTTT
>-|TRBV6-1|TRBJ2-7|TRBD2
CASSERGASGSSRGIWYEQYF
TGTGCCAGCAGTGAAAGGGGGGCTAGCGGGAGCTCCCGAGGTATTTGGTACGAGCAGTACTTC
>-|TRBV5-1|TRBJ2-7|-
CASSRTDSGEQYF
TGCGCCAGCAGCCGAACGGACAGCGGTGAGCAGTACTTC
>-|TRBV27|TRBJ1-5|-
CASSLRQGLQPQHF
TGTGCCAGCAGTTTAAGGCAGGGTTTACAGCCCCAGCATTTT
>few|TRBV27|TRBJ1-6|TRBD1
CASSWTQGAHSRSPLHF
TGTGCCAGCAGTTGGACACAGGGGGCGCATTCTCGGTCACCCCTCCACTTT
>-|TRBV5-6|TRBJ2-1|-
CASSSLNGNEQFF
TGTGCCAGCAGCTCCCTGAACGGGAATGAGCAGTTCTTC
>-|TRBV28|TRBJ2-7|TRBD1
CASSSDRGYEQYF
TGTGCCAGCAGTTCGGACAGGGGATACGAGCAGTACTTC
>-|TRBV11-2|TRBJ2-7|-
CASSLVGSYEQYF
TGTGCCAGCAGCTTAGTCGGGAGCTACGAGCAGTACTTC
>-|TRBV9|TRBJ2-3|TRBD2
CASSVAPTRASGDSDTQYF
TGTGCCAGCAGCGTAGCCCCAACTCGGGCTAGCGGGGATTCAGATACGCAGTATTTT
>-|TRBV4-1|TRBJ2-2|TRBD2
CASAWGGVTGELFF
TGCGCCAGCGCTTGGGGGGGGGTCACCGGGGAGCTGTTTTTT
>-|TRBV28|TRBJ1-1|-
CASSLSLNTEAFF
TGTGCCAGCAGTTTAAGCCTGAACACTGAAGCTTTCTTT
>once|TRBV7-9|TRBJ2-1|-
CASSRRGDPYNEQFF
TGTGCCAGCAGCCGTCGCGGGGACCCCTACAATGAGCAGTTCTTC
>-|TRBV2|TRBJ2-7|TRBD2
CASRLAGVYEQYF
TGTGCCAGCAGACTAGCGGGGGTATACGAGCAGTACTTC
>-|TRBV11-2|TRBJ2-5|TRBD2
CASRNPTSGGYQETQYF
TGTGCCAGCAGAAACCCGACTAGCGGGGGGTACCAAGAGACCCAGTACTTC
>few|TRBV28|TRBJ1-5|TRBD1
CASRNPTGTGFISNQPQHF
TGTGCCAGCAGAAATCCCACCGGGACAGGGTTTATTAGCAATCAGCCCCAGCATTTT
>-|TRBV11-3|TRBJ1-2|-
CASSFLSGYTF
TGTGCCAGCAGCTTTTTATCTGGCTACACCTTC
>-|TRBV27|TRBJ2-7|TRBD2
CASSFQLAGGPHEQYF
TGTGCCAGCAGTTTCCAACTAGCGGGAGGGCCCCACGAGCAGTACTTC
>-|TRBV7-3|TRBJ2-3|-
CASSPQASRAPDTQYF
TGTGCCAGCAGCCCTCAGGCATCCCGTGCCCCAGATACGCAGTATTTT
>-|TRBV5-8|TRBJ2-6|TRBD1
CASSLDLTGEWAGANVLTF
TGTGCCAGCAGCTTGGATCTGACAGGGGAATGGGCTGGGGCCAACGTCCTGACTTTC
>-|TRBV12-5|TRBJ2-1|TRBD2
CASGGDTYNEQFF
TGTGCTAGCGGGGGGGACACCTACAATGAGCAGTTCTTC
>-|TRBV9|TRBJ1-1|TRBD1
CASSVGWTGGLDEAFF
TGTGCCAGCAGCGTAGGATGGACAGGGGGGCTGGATGAAGCTTTCTTT
>-|TRBV7-8|TRBJ2-1|TRBD1
CASSSRDRGKGSYNEQFF
TGTGCCAGCAGCTCCCGGGACAGGGGTAAAGGGTCCTACAATGAGCAGTTCTTC
>-|TRBV5-1|TRBJ1-4|-
CASSLGRTLNEKLFF
TGCGCCAGCAGCTTGGGTCGTACTCTGAATGAAAAACTGTTTTTT
>-|TRBV7-2|TRBJ2-2|-
CASSLEALANTGELFF
TGTGCCAGCAGCTTAGAAGCGCTCGCGAACACCGGGGAGCTGTTTTTT
>-|TRBV2|TRBJ2-1|TRBD2
CASSVQRGGYNEQFF
TGTGCCAGCAGTGTTCAGCGGGGGGGTTACAATGAGCAGTTCTTC
>-|TRBV27|TRBJ2-7|TRBD1
CASSSTGQAEQYF
TGTGCCAGCAGTTCCACGGGACAGGCTGAGCAGTACTTC
>-|TRBV5-1|TRBJ2-1|TRBD1
CASSLAGQGAPGQFF
TGCGCCAGCAGCTTGGCGGGACAGGGGGCTCCGGGGCAGTTCTTC
>-|TRBV15|TRBJ2-5|TRBD1
CATSRDRAQETQYF
TGTGCCACCAGCAGGGACAGGGCCCAAGAGACCCAGTACTTC
>-|TRBV18|TRBJ1-2|TRBD1
CASSGSRTGNYGYTF
TGTGCCAGCTCAGGTTCGCGGACAGGGAACTATGGCTACACCTTC